This T cell receptor (beta chain) was documented in a study of identical twins (TCRdb year 2016). Describing the broader study: To test whether fetal clonotypes persist, this study deep-sequenced TCR alpha and beta repertoires from monozygotic twins, from unrelated adults of various ages, and from cord blood. To rule out contamination, the twin experiments were replicated at different times with different library preparation protocols.

CDR1 SGHTS and CDR2 YDEGEE are derived from the germline V gene. The CDR3 starts with the cysteine, ends with the phenylalanine, and has 15 residues. Just CDR3 DNA is preserved here, 45 bases in frame from base 1. Germline trimming: 4 bases from V, 5 bases from J; junction bases outside gene matches: 8. The library was produced with 5' RACE. The sequencer was an Illumina HiSeq 2000. Template switching added a universal primer binding site, and the final cDNA carried a unique molecular identifier that allowed TCR cDNA molecules to be counted accurately. First-strand cDNA for TCR alpha and beta chains was synthesized from specific primers in the conserved constant-segment region. To control for contamination, every cDNA library carried two barcodes: a SMART-Mk sample barcode plus Illumina barcodes. TruSeq adapter sequences along with Illumina sample barcodes were introduced in two successive PCR steps. The Illumina HiSeq platform was used with custom primers to sequence TCR alpha and beta cDNA libraries. The paper's data handling went like this. MiGEC was used to process raw reads and extract unique molecular identifiers, and MiXCR was used to find CDR3 positions. Recombination models were inferred per individual with the repgenHMM and IGoR tools using an EM algorithm. Shared clonotypes were analyzed with the tcR package in R, and sharing was normalized by the product of cloneset sizes. Out-of-frame nonproductive sequences were analyzed to study raw recombination free of thymic and clonal selection effects. The raw public data were reprocessed by TCRdb itself: fastp quality trimming at Q25, MiXCR clonotype calling, in-frame beta chains only. Each entry is one CDR3 protein sequence, shown with its most common DNA and genes. What appears here as the V and J calls and clone size reflects TCRdb's work, not the paper's. This sample gives 420,000 or so distinct CDR3 sequences in total; approximately 17% of them show up just once. The ten top clones hold approximately 12% of the sample.

All donors were healthy Caucasians. Three unrelated non-twin adults were also sequenced: a male aged 18 to 30, a male aged 50 to 59 and a female aged 50 to 59. Miltenyi CD45RO+ enrichment and human naive T-cell isolation kits were used to isolate memory (CD45RO+) and naive T cells from PBMC. Summary of the overall study and its limitations: Fewer insertions were carried by abundant cord blood beta clonotypes; a weaker similar trend was observed in young adult naive repertoires, while no such trend was observed in memory repertoires. Compared with coincidental sharing between unrelated individuals, an excess of low generation-probability sequences was observed among out-of-frame TCR alpha sequences shared between twins. The excess sharing between twins in beta out-of-frame sequences was weaker because fewer shared sequences reduced the signal-to-noise ratio. Invariant T cells such as MAIT and iNKT could partly confound zero-insertion analyses, though diverse VJ usage argued against this for most clonotypes. Because the same donors could not be followed over many years, the conclusions depended on cross-sectional statistical analysis. In monozygotic twins, recombination models systematically underestimated out-of-frame TCR alpha sharing, but the models matched the sharing seen between unrelated individuals.

Worth noting for this clonotype: Its antigen is unknown. Nothing much larger sits one base from this clone, and base qualities are not available.

The V and J segments used are TRBV5-8 and TRBJ1-4, with 7 bases in between that match TRBD1. The sample comprised naive T cells sorted from blood. The cell subset or site label, read with the paper, signifies: cells isolated with a human naive T-cell isolation kit. The receptor comes from a man aged 50-60 years in good health. The CDR3 corresponds to CASSGHRDRNEKLFF. The sequence in DNA is TGTGCCAGCAGCGGACACCGGGACAGAAATGAAAAACTGTTTTTT.